This T cell receptor beta chain comes out of a study of blood T cell repertoires in COVID-19. Study in general: Both acute and convalescent COVID-19 samples were obtained from the United States, Italy and Spain. PBMCs, B-cell-depleted T cells, or T cells were the source of the cDNA or gDNA that made up the material.

This clone was detected once. Original processing notes: Estimated nucleated cell counts came from reference gene primer amplification. Some clones are missing from TCRdb's copy, which holds only in-frame ones; the method was immunoSEQ multiplex PCR. The V and J calls and clone size come from that table; D and trimming were worked out from the DNA. The data contain 200,000 or so clones, around 84% of them singletons. Sample: peripheral blood. The sequence was collected from a man between 25 and 39 years old with active or convalescent COVID-19.

CDR3 DNA sequence: TGTGCCAGCAGCTTAGCGTCTGCGGGCATGAACACTGAAGCTTTCTTT. The encoded protein is CASSLASAGMNTEAFF. The chain couples TRBV7-9 to TRBJ1-1; D is uncertain. The V end lost 0 bases, the J end lost 0 bases, and 11 bases lay between the germline ends. The CDR3 contains 16 residues. The germline V gene has CDR1 SEHNR and CDR2 FQNEAQ (reference sequence).